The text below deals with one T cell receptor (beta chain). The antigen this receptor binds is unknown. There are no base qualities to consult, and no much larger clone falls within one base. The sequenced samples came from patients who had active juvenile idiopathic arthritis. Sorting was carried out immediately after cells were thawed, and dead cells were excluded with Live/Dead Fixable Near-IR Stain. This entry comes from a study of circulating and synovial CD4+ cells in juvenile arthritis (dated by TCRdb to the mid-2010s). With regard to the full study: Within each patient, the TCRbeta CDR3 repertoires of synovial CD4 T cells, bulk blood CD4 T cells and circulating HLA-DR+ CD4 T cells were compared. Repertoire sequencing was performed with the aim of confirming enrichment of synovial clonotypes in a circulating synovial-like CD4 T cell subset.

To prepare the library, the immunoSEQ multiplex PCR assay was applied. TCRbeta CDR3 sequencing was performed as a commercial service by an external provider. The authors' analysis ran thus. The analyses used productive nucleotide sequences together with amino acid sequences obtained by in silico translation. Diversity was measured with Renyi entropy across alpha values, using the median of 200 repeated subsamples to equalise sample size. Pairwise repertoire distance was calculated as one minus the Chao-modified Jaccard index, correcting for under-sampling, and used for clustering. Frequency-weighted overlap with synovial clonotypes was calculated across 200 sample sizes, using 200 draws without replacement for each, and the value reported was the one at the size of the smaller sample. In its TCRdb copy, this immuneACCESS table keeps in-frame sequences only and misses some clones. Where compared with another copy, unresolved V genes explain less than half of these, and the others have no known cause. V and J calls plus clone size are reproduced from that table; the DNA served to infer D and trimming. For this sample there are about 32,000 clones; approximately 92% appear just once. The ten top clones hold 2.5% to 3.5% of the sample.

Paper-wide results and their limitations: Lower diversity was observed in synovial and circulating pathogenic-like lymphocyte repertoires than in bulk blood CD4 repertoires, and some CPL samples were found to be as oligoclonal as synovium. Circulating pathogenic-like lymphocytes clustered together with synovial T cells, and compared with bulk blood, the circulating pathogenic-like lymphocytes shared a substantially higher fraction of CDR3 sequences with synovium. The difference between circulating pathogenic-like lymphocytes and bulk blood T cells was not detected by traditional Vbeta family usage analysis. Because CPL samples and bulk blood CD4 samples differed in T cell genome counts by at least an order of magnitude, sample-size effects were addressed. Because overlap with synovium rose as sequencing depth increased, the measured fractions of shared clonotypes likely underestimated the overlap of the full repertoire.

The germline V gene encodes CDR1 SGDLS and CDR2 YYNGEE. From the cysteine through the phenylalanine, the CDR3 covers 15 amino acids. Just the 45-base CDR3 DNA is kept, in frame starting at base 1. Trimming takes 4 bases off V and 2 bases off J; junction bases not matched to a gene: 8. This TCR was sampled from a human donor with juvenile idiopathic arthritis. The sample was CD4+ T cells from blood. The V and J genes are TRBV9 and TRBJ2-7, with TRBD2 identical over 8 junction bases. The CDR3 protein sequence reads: CASSISGTRAYEQYF. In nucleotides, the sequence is TGTGCCAGCAGCATCAGCGGGACTAGAGCCTACGAGCAGTACTTC. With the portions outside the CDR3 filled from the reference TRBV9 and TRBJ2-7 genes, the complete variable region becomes DSGVTQTPKHLITATGQRVTLRCSPRSGDLSVYWYQQSLDQGLQFLIQYYNGEERAKGNILERFSAQQFPDLHSELNLSSLELGDSALYFCASSISGTRAYEQYFGPGTRLTVT.